The sequence of this TCR beta chain was determined in a study of regulatory T cells in long-lasting Graves disease. Time point here: newly diagnosed GD, antithyroid drugs for less than 3 months. The TCR library was prepared using RNA isolated from PBMCs. Ten or more counts support this clonotype. Its target is not known. V was pared by 0 bases and J by 3 bases, with 9 bases between. The CDR3 extends over 16 amino acids. Germline-derived CDR1 and CDR2 are SEHNR and FQNEAQ (reference sequence). TCR beta libraries were built with iRepertoire HTBI primers and Arm-PCR of CDR3 regions. TCRdb re-called the multiplex PCR reads through MiXCR, storing one row per CDR3 protein. The sample has some 250,000 distinct CDR3 sequences, 18% seen once; the top ten hold approximately 14%. Whole-study findings and limits: Having few samples may have compromised the accuracy.

This same sample was also taken into another study, of T cells in Graves' hyperthyroidism and ophthalmopathy.

The sample here was peripheral blood mononuclear cells (PBMCs), taken at new diagnosis, from a patient treated with antithyroid drugs. The TCR comes from a young woman with Graves disease. The V call is TRBV7-9, the J call TRBJ2-6; tentatively, D is TRBD1 (5 bases). The CDR3, as DNA: TGTGCCAGCAGCTTAGCGGCCAGGGATGGGGCCAACGTCCTGACTTTC. This codes for CASSLAARDGANVLTF.